Detailed here is one TCR beta chain. What it binds is not known. The naive CD8 population came from CD45RO-negative cells selected for CCR7, without terminally differentiated effector memory CD45RA+ cells. These data are taken from a study of shared clonotypes between healthy human individuals. Produced via immunoSEQ multiplex PCR; TCRdb's table is partial and in-frame only. The sample records about 2 million clones, approximately 95% being singletons. Notes on the study in general: The donor pool, a small one, limited the genetic and exposure-history diversity represented.

The germline V gene encodes CDR1 MNHEY and CDR2 SMNVEV (reference sequence). Trimming left V 6 bases short and J 0 bases short, with 12 bases between. The CDR3 sequence is 16 residues long. The chain is built from TRBV27 and TRBJ1-6; D is unresolved. Specimen: naive CD8+ T cells sorted from blood. This clonotype originated in a man aged 18 to 29 in good health. CDR3 sequence (DNA): TGTGCCAGCAGCGGACTTGAGAGCTCCTATAATTCACCCCTCCACTTT. This sequence encodes CASSGLESSYNSPLHF.